What follows are 5 T cell receptor beta chains derived from one specimen sequenced in a study of T cells in Graves' hyperthyroidism and ophthalmopathy. TCR beta CDR3 regions were amplified from RNA. TCR CDR3 underwent first-round RT-PCR with the HTBI primer set. MiXCR, applied by TCRdb to the multiplex PCR reads, yields one record per CDR3 protein. This sample has about 98,000 distinct CDR3 sequences; 40% occur once, and the top ten carry roughly a tenth. Material: peripheral blood or thyroid tissue (not recorded which). These TCRs come from a woman in her twenties or thirties with Graves' hyperthyroidism.

The genes are TRBV7-9 and TRBJ1-1, with D perhaps TRBD1 (6 bases). The germline V gene encodes CDR1 SEHNR and CDR2 FQNEAQ (reference sequence). There are 16 residues in the CDR3. V lost 4 bases, J lost 1 base, and 16 bases lay in between. The CDR3 loop reads CASSSPVGAENTEAFF. CDR3 nucleotides: TGTGCCAGCAGCTCACCCGTGGGGGCAGAGAACACTGAAGCTTTCTTT.

The sample holds many counts of this clonotype. The chain recombines TRBV27 with TRBJ2-5; a weak D match, TRBD1 (5 bases). Per the germline V gene, CDR1 is MNHEY and CDR2 is SMNVEV (reference sequence). Trimming stripped 5 bases from V and 3 bases from J, with 16 bases between. The CDR3 contains 15 residues. The CDR3 region has the DNA TGTGCCAGCAGTCCGGACGTAGTGGACAAAGAGACCCAGTACTTC. Encoded protein: CASSPDVVDKETQYF.

The V gene is TRBV20-1, the J gene TRBJ2-1, with D perhaps TRBD2 (5 bases). The CDR3 spans 12 residues. The germline V gene has CDR1 DFQATT and CDR2 SNEGSKA (reference sequence). The V end lost 3 bases, the J end lost 8 bases, and 11 bases lay between the germline ends. CDR3 residues: CSASSGWDEQFF. In nucleotides, the CDR3 is TGCAGTGCTAGCTCGGGATGGGATGAGCAGTTCTTC.

The V call is TRBV10-3, the J call TRBJ1-4; D is perhaps TRBD1 (5 bases). Germline CDR1 ENHRY, CDR2 SYGVKD. The CDR3 has 14 amino acids. V was clipped by 5 bases and J by 4 bases, with 11 bases between them. CDR3 sequence (DNA): TGTGCCATCAGTTCCGGGACGCATAATGAAAAACTGTTTTTT. This translates into CAISSGTHNEKLFF.

This clonotype was detected many times. The chain carries TRBV15 and TRBJ1-1; D unresolved. V lost 5 bases, J lost 3 bases, and 10 bases lay in between. This CDR3 is 13 amino acids long. CDR1 is LNHNV, CDR2 YYDKDF, per germline (reference sequence). This CDR3 is CATSEDPDTEAFF. The CDR3 DNA is TGTGCCACCAGCGAGGATCCTGACACTGAAGCTTTCTTT.